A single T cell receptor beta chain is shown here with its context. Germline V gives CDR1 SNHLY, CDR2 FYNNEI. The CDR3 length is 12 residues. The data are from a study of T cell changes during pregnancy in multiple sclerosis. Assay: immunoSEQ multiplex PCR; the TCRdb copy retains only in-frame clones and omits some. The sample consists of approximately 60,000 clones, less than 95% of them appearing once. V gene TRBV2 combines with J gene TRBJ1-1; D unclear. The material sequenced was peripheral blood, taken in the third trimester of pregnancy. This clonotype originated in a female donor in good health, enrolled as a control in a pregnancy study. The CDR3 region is CASGGNGSGAFF. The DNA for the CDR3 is TGTGCGAGCGGCGGGAATGGCTCGGGAGCTTTCTTT.